Each of the 28 T cell receptor beta chains below was sequenced from the same sample in a study of cytomegalovirus exposure and HLA in healthy donors. Some clones are missing from TCRdb's copy, which holds only in-frame ones; the method was immunoSEQ multiplex PCR. The sample carries fewer than 200,000 clones, more than 75% recorded once. Sequenced input: PBMCs. These receptors were obtained from a young man in good health and CMV-seropositive.

The rearrangement uses TRBV19 and TRBJ2-1; D is perhaps TRBD2 (5 bases). Germline CDR1 reads LNHDA; CDR2 reads SQIVND (reference sequence). The ends were cut back, 6 bases at V and 7 bases at J, with 19 bases in the middle. CDR3 size: 15 residues. CDR3 amino acids: CASSPPRANRNEQFF. The CDR3 DNA follows: TGTGCCAGTAGCCCCCCGCGGGCGAATAGAAATGAGCAGTTCTTC.

This chain connects TRBV19 to TRBJ1-5, with TRBD1 matching over 8 bases. Unmatched junction bases numbered 9, after V lost 4 bases and J lost 7 bases. The CDR3 runs to 15 residues. Germline V lookup: CDR1 LNHDA, CDR2 SQIVND (reference sequence). Here the CDR3 DNA reads TGTGCCAGTAGTACCCCCCAGGGGGCCAAGCAGCCCCAGCATTTT. This encodes CASSTPQGAKQPQHF.

The V call is TRBV7-6, the J call TRBJ2-1; TRBD1 or TRBD2 may be the D gene (5 bases each). CDR1 and CDR2 from the germline V gene are SGHVS and FNYEAQ. V lost 4 bases and J 9 bases, leaving 13 bases between the germline ends. The CDR3 contains 13 residues. CDR3 amino acids: CASSWAGAGEQFF. The DNA for the CDR3 is TGTGCCAGCAGCTGGGCCGGGGCAGGTGAGCAGTTCTTC.

CDR3 residues: CASSVAPQGGEKLFF. The CDR3, as DNA: TGTGCCAGCAGCGTAGCCCCGCAGGGGGGCGAAAAACTGTTTTTT. The chain is built from TRBV9 and TRBJ1-4; 7 nucleotides align to TRBD1. The length of the CDR3 is 15 residues. Germline V gives CDR1 SGDLS, CDR2 YYNGEE. V shed 0 bases, J shed 8 bases, and the junction held 7 bases outside the gene matches.

The chain employs TRBV5-1 and TRBJ2-7, with D tentatively TRBD1 (5 bases). V shed 1 base and J shed 2 bases, with 10 bases lying between them. The germline V gene encodes CDR1 SGHRS and CDR2 YFSETQ. This CDR3 has 14 residues. CDR3 sequence (DNA): TGCGCCAGCAGCTTGCAAACAGGCCCCTACGAGCAGTACTTC. It yields the protein CASSLQTGPYEQYF.

The rearrangement links TRBV18 to TRBJ2-7, with D possibly called TRBD1 or TRBD2 (5 bases each). The CDR3 is 15 amino acids. The V end lost 0 bases, the J end lost 3 bases, and 12 bases lay between the germline ends. Looked up from germline, CDR1 is KGHSH and CDR2 is LQKENI. The CDR3 protein is CASSPPTRAGYEQYF. In DNA form, the CDR3 reads TGTGCCAGCTCACCACCGACCAGGGCGGGCTACGAGCAGTACTTC.

The chain joins TRBV5-6 to TRBJ1-1; D remains ambiguous. V was trimmed by 4 bases and J by 0 bases, leaving 10 bases between them. The CDR3 consists of 14 residues. The germline gives CDR1 SGHDT, CDR2 YYEEEE. CDR3 in amino acids: CASSADLMNTEAFF. CDR3 DNA sequence: TGTGCCAGCAGCGCCGACCTCATGAACACTGAAGCTTTCTTT.

The chain joins TRBV9 to TRBJ1-2; the D gene is possibly TRBD1 (6 bases). Trimming shortened V by 4 bases and J by 4 bases, and 17 bases separated the two germline ends. Looked up from germline, CDR1 is SGDLS and CDR2 is YYNGEE. This CDR3 is 15 amino acids long. In nucleotides, the CDR3 is TGTGCCAGCAGCCTAGACCCGACAGGAATCTATGGCTACACCTTC. Translated: CASSLDPTGIYGYTF.

This clone was detected only once. The chain links TRBV5-1 to TRBJ2-7; D is undetermined. This CDR3 is built from 11 residues. V lost 6 bases, J lost 3 bases, and 7 bases lay in between. Looked up from germline, CDR1 is SGHRS and CDR2 is YFSETQ. DNA of the CDR3: TGCGCCAGCACAGCCGGCTACGAGCAGTACTTC. Encoded protein: CASTAGYEQYF.

The chain combines TRBV18 with TRBJ1-4; D is possibly TRBD1 (6 bases). The CDR3 loop spans 15 amino acids. Trimming left V 3 bases short and J 7 bases short, with 15 bases between. The germline gives CDR1 KGHSH, CDR2 LQKENI. The DNA for the CDR3 is TGTGCCAGCTCACCTCGGCAGGGGAACGGTGAAAAACTGTTTTTT. Translated: CASSPRQGNGEKLFF.

The rearrangement uses TRBV7-3 and TRBJ2-1; 11 bases agree with TRBD1. Germline V gene lookup returns CDR1 SGHTA and CDR2 FQGTGA. The CDR3 has 19 amino acids. V trimming: 5 bases; J trimming: 0 bases; junction bases outside the gene matches: 12. The DNA of the CDR3 is TGTGCCAGCAGCGGGACGGGGACAGGGGGTCTGAGCTCCTACAATGAGCAGTTCTTC. Its translation: CASSGTGTGGLSSYNEQFF.

By frequency in the sample, this clone is medium-sized. The genes are TRBV14 and TRBJ1-1, with 8 bases identical to TRBD1. The CDR3 is made up of 15 amino acids. J was trimmed by 4 bases and V by 4 bases; bases with no gene match: 8. Germline V gene sequence: CDR1 SGHDN, CDR2 FVKESK. The CDR3 bases are TGTGCCAGCAGCCTCCAGGGGGCTGTCGGCACTGAAGCTTTCTTT. Its protein is CASSLQGAVGTEAFF.

This chain uses TRBV9 with TRBJ2-3; TRBD2 aligns across 7 bases. Trimming removed 1 base from V and 1 base from J; junction bases left unmatched: 18. Germline V CDR1 and CDR2: SGDLS, YYNGEE. The CDR3 totals 20 residues. The DNA for the CDR3 is TGTGCCAGCAGCGTACTGGCTAGCGGTTCTCTGGGAGTGGGCACAGATACGCAGTATTTT. It translates to CASSVLASGSLGVGTDTQYF.

This clone was seen only a few times. This chain joins TRBV5-4 and TRBJ1-6; D is ambiguous. Germline V gene data show CDR1 as SGHNT and CDR2 as YYREEE (reference sequence). This CDR3 has 14 amino acids. V gave up 2 bases and J gave up 6 bases, with 9 bases separating them. CDR3 coding DNA: TGTGCCAGCAGCTTTGGACTAACTAATTCACCCCTCCACTTT. It encodes CASSFGLTNSPLHF. The entire variable domain, with the rest obtained from reference TRBV5-4 and TRBJ1-6, is as follows: ETGVTQSPTHLIKTRGQQVTLRCSSQSGHNTVSWYQQALGQGPQFIFQYYREEENGRGNFPPRFSGLQFPNYSSELNVNALELDDSALYLCASSFGLTNSPLHFGNGTRLTVT.

The rearrangement uses TRBV2 and TRBJ1-4; no firm D call. V was clipped by 1 base and J by 3 bases, with 9 bases between them. CDR3 length: 15 residues. The germline gives CDR1 SNHLY, CDR2 FYNNEI. CDR3 residues: CASSEVSSPNEKLFF. The CDR3 bases are TGTGCCAGCAGTGAAGTCTCGTCGCCTAATGAAAAACTGTTTTTT.

This clone has only a few counts. The V gene is TRBV7-3, the J gene TRBJ1-1, with TRBD1 matching over 8 bases. Germline V gene lookup returns CDR1 SGHTA and CDR2 FQGTGA. Trimming removed 4 bases from V and 6 bases from J; junction bases left unmatched: 7. CDR3 size: 14 residues. The DNA for the CDR3 is TGTGCCAGCAGCTCGACAGGGGAAGGATCTGAAGCTTTCTTT. Its protein is CASSSTGEGSEAFF.

The V and J genes are TRBV4-3 and TRBJ2-7, with TRBD1 identical over 11 bases. Looked up from germline, CDR1 is LGHNA and CDR2 is YSLEER. The CDR3 covers 15 residues. Losses at the gene ends were 4 bases for V and 3 bases for J; bases not matched to a gene: 5. Written as DNA, the CDR3 is TGCGCCAGCAGCCTTGGACAGGGGGCAGGCTACGAGCAGTACTTC. Its protein is CASSLGQGAGYEQYF.

The chain recombines TRBV5-6 with TRBJ2-7, with 7 bases aligning to TRBD1. The ends lost 2 bases at V and 0 bases at J; junction bases unmatched: 5. Looked up from germline, CDR1 is SGHDT and CDR2 is YYEEEE. The CDR3 has 15 residues. The CDR3 bases are TGTGCCAGCAGCTTTCCGGGACAGCTCTCCTACGAGCAGTACTTC. This codes for CASSFPGQLSYEQYF.

The rearrangement joins TRBV7-9 to TRBJ1-5; D is ambiguous. This CDR3 spans 14 amino acids. Germline CDR1 reads SEHNR; CDR2 reads FQNEAQ (reference sequence). Trimming left V 4 bases short and J 4 bases short, with 11 bases between. Here the CDR3 reads CASSSSSDNQPQHF. CDR3 coding DNA: TGTGCCAGCAGCTCGTCGAGCGATAATCAGCCCCAGCATTTT.

The genes are TRBV5-1 and TRBJ2-7, with TRBD2 identical over 9 bases. The V segment lost 1 base and the J segment 4 bases; nucleotides outside the gene matches: 15. In germline, CDR1 is SGHRS, CDR2 YFSETQ. The CDR3 is 18 amino acids. The CDR3 loop reads CASSLTLRLAGSDYEQYF. The DNA of the CDR3 is TGCGCCAGCAGCTTGACGCTGCGGCTAGCGGGATCCGATTACGAGCAGTACTTC.

The table lists this clone with a count of one. The chain has TRBV9 and TRBJ2-7; perhaps D is TRBD1 or TRBD2 (6 bases each). The germline CDR1 and CDR2 sequences are SGDLS and YYNGEE. The V and J ends lost 0 bases and 1 base respectively, with 11 bases between them. This CDR3 region has 15 residues. The DNA of the CDR3 is TGTGCCAGCAGCGTAGATGGGGGGCCGTCCTACGAGCAGTACTTC. Its translation is CASSVDGGPSYEQYF.

The chain combines TRBV6-5 with TRBJ2-1; no definite D call. Per the germline V gene, CDR1 is MNHEY and CDR2 is SVGAGI. This CDR3 region has 13 residues. Trimming took 0 bases from V and 12 from J, leaving 12 bases between them. The CDR3 DNA is TGTGCCAGCAGTTACTCCCAGGAAGTCGGGCAGTTCTTC. Translation gives CASSYSQEVGQFF.

The chain couples TRBV7-2 to TRBJ1-1; 7 bases agree with TRBD1. The CDR3 contains 14 residues. The trim removed 5 bases at V and 0 bases at J, leaving 3 bases unmatched. Germline V gene data show CDR1 as SGHTA and CDR2 as FQGNSA. The CDR3, as DNA: TGTGCCAGCAGCGGGGACAGCCTGAACACTGAAGCTTTCTTT. This sequence encodes CASSGDSLNTEAFF.

This clone was counted once. The chain has TRBV30 and TRBJ2-5; D ambiguous. The germline V and J ends were trimmed by 2 bases and 2 bases, with 9 bases remaining between them. The CDR3 extends over 13 amino acids. CDR1 is GTSNPN and CDR2 is SVGIG in the germline V gene (reference sequence). The CDR3 DNA sequence: TGTGCCTGGAGTAAGTCAGTACAAGAGACCCAGTACTTC. Amino acids: CAWSKSVQETQYF. Using reference TRBV30 and TRBJ2-5 for the parts outside the CDR3, the full variable domain is SQTIHQWPATLVQPVGSPLSLECTVEGTSNPNLYWYRQAAGRGLQLLFYSVGIGQISSEVPQNLSASRPQDRQFILSSKKLLLSDSGFYLCAWSKSVQETQYFGPGTRLLVL.

This clone appeared a few times. This chain connects TRBV6-5 to TRBJ1-2; tentatively, D is TRBD1 (6 bases). V was cut by 6 bases and J by 2 bases, with 10 bases left in between. Per germline, CDR1 MNHEY and CDR2 SVGAGI. The CDR3 has 13 amino acids. The CDR3 sequence: CASSFTGNYGYTF. CDR3 bases: TGTGCCAGCAGCTTTACAGGGAACTATGGCTACACCTTC.

The rearrangement links TRBV27 to TRBJ2-3, with no clear D. The germline V and J ends were trimmed by 6 bases and 6 bases, with 13 bases remaining between them. This CDR3 is built from 13 residues. Germline V gives CDR1 MNHEY, CDR2 SMNVEV (reference sequence). CDR3 nucleotides: TGTGCCAGCAGGTGGGCCCAAGGGGATACGCAGTATTTT. Translating it yields CASRWAQGDTQYF.

In this sample, this clone turned up once. J is TRBJ2-7 and V is TRBV6-5; D gene uncertain. CDR3 size: 15 residues. The V end was cut by 0 bases, the J end by 0 bases, with 9 bases between. Germline assignment: CDR1 MNHEY and CDR2 SVGAGI. The CDR3 reads CASSYSLGFSYEQYF. CDR3 DNA sequence: TGTGCCAGCAGTTACTCGCTGGGGTTCTCCTACGAGCAGTACTTC.

This clone showed up many times. J is TRBJ2-7 and V is TRBV4-1; D remains ambiguous. V dropped 4 bases and J dropped 1 base, with 8 bases sitting between them. The CDR3 is 13 residues long. Germline V gene sequence: CDR1 MGHRA, CDR2 YSYEKL. The CDR3 nucleotides read TGCGCCAGCAGCCCGCAGGTTTCCTACGAGCAGTACTTC. It encodes CASSPQVSYEQYF.